The present T cell receptor (beta chain) was sequenced within a study of spatial heterogeneity in lung cancer. Study-level findings and limits: Expanded intratumoral alpha and beta TCR counts tracked tumor mutation counts.

CDR3 length: 16 residues. Trimming took off 4 bases at V and 1 base at J, with 11 bases between the two ends. The germline V gene has CDR1 MDHEN and CDR2 SYDVKM. Time point defined: sample taken at primary tumor resection. The cohort: 65 to 80 early-stage, untreated non-small cell lung cancer patients. TCRdb processed the 5' RACE reads anew with MiXCR; each CDR3 protein has one entry. The sample includes over 15,000 distinct CDR3 sequences, 6.2% of them seen just once. This clonotype came up many times. Antigen specificity is unknown. The source was lung tumor tissue, collected at surgery. This TCR was recovered from a male donor with early-stage non-small cell lung cancer. The V and J genes are TRBV28 and TRBJ1-6; D remains ambiguous. CDR3 sequence: CASSSLGRSYNSPLHF. The CDR3 DNA follows: TGTGCCAGCAGTTCCCTTGGGAGGTCCTATAATTCACCCCTCCACTTT.